This T cell receptor (beta chain) was obtained from a study of control samples from healthy donors and cancer patients. The CDR3 loop spans 12 amino acids. The germline V gene has CDR1 SGDLS and CDR2 YYNGEE. The ends were cut back, 7 bases at V and 7 bases at J, with 9 bases in the middle. Method: immunoSEQ multiplex PCR; TCRdb's copy keeps in-frame clones and lacks some. The sample has 90,000 to 100,000 clones, roughly 78% seen once. The sequence was obtained from a man in his sixties in good health. The material sequenced was blood. The chain employs TRBV9 and TRBJ1-6; a weak D match, TRBD1 (6 bases). CDR3 DNA sequence: TGTGCCAGCGGGACAACCAATTCACCCCTCCACTTT. Its translation is CASGTTNSPLHF.